The rows below give T cell receptor beta chains drawn from one sample of a study of a mutant IDH1 vaccine in newly diagnosed glioma. The antigens for these receptors are not known. Assay used: immunoSEQ multiplex PCR; TCRdb lists only in-frame clones, some missing. The sample includes tens of thousands of clones, about 91% seen only once; the top ten take approximately 4.1%. This material consisted of PBMCs, taken from a glioma patient whose treatment included an IDH1 peptide vaccine. The receptors shown here come from a man between 50 and 59 years old with glioma. Both conserved end residues are part of each CDR3. Fields, in order: V gene, J gene, CDR3 protein.

V gene: TRBV6-6; J gene: TRBJ1-5; CDR3 protein: CASSYGQGVQPQHF
V gene: TRBV2; J gene: TRBJ2-7; CDR3 protein: CASSEQGQGYYEQYF
V gene: TRBV11-2; J gene: TRBJ1-6; CDR3 protein: CASSLSTNSPLHF
V gene: TRBV7-9; J gene: TRBJ1-2; CDR3 protein: CASSVRENYGYTF
V gene: TRBV5-6; J gene: TRBJ2-7; CDR3 protein: CASSLASGEQYF
V gene: TRBV9; J gene: TRBJ1-3; CDR3 protein: CASSTRFDSQAYF
V gene: TRBV6-5; J gene: TRBJ1-1; CDR3 protein: CASRPVGQFSTEAFF
V gene: TRBV28; J gene: TRBJ1-5; CDR3 protein: CASSTRVFNQPQHF
V gene: TRBV5-4; J gene: TRBJ1-4; CDR3 protein: CASSSGTTTNEKLFF
V gene: TRBV2; J gene: TRBJ1-2; CDR3 protein: CASSEGAYGYTF
V gene: TRBV7-6; J gene: TRBJ2-3; CDR3 protein: CASSLGSPGLPTDTQYF
V gene: TRBV14; J gene: TRBJ1-5; CDR3 protein: CASSQYNQPQHF
V gene: TRBV7-2; J gene: TRBJ2-5; CDR3 protein: CASSTTGRETQYF
V gene: TRBV9; J gene: TRBJ2-7; CDR3 protein: CASSDSGGEEQYF
V gene: TRBV10-3; J gene: TRBJ2-5; CDR3 protein: CATASGALETQYF
V gene: TRBV5-6; J gene: TRBJ1-5; CDR3 protein: CASSFLGGGADQPQHF
V gene: TRBV19; J gene: TRBJ2-7; CDR3 protein: CASSSTSSYSYEQYF
V gene: TRBV25-1; J gene: TRBJ2-3; CDR3 protein: CASSGFGPADTQYF
V gene: TRBV9; J gene: TRBJ2-7; CDR3 protein: CASSLGDFDEQYF
V gene: TRBV15; J gene: TRBJ2-5; CDR3 protein: CATSRGRTGGETQYF